One sample yielded the 9 T cell receptor beta chains listed below, sequenced in a study of kidney transplant recipient with SARS-CoV-2 infection. TCRdb processed the reads anew with MiXCR; each CDR3 protein has one entry. In the table there are fewer than 250,000 distinct CDR3 sequences, about 30% of which are singletons. Here the sequenced sample was a blood sample, taken at baseline and between days 110 and 120 from a kidney transplant recipient. These receptor sequences come from a male patient aged 25-45 years who had COVID-19 and was a kidney transplant recipient. These T cells may partly come from the graft donor.

There are many counts of this clonotype. This chain links TRBV24-1 with TRBJ1-5, with D unclear. CDR1 is KGHDR and CDR2 is SFDVKD in the germline V gene. The CDR3 is made up of 13 amino acids. V lost 4 bases and J lost 4, with 7 bases in between. The DNA for the CDR3 is TGTGCCACCAGTGAGACGGGTAATCAGCCCCAGCATTTT. Residues: CATSETGNQPQHF.

The chain combines TRBV7-8 with TRBJ2-1, with D maybe TRBD1 (6 bases). Germline V gene sequence: CDR1 SGHVS, CDR2 FQNEAQ. CDR3 length: 21 residues. Trimming took 2 bases from V and 1 from J, leaving 27 bases between them. In DNA, the CDR3 is TGTGCCAGCAGCTTATTCCGTTGGGTGTCCCCCAGGACAGATTCCTACAATGAGCAGTTCTTC. The encoded protein is CASSLFRWVSPRTDSYNEQFF.

This clonotype was observed a few times. This chain connects TRBV6-5 to TRBJ2-5; TRBD1 matches 7 bases. Germline V gene data show CDR1 as MNHEY and CDR2 as SVGAGI. The CDR3 runs to 14 residues. V dropped 7 bases and J dropped 1; count of bases not matched to a gene: 6. CDR3: CASIRGGAQETQYF. Here the CDR3 DNA reads TGTGCCAGCATAAGAGGGGGCGCCCAAGAGACCCAGTACTTC.

This clonotype showed up many times. J is TRBJ2-5 and V is TRBV3-2; TRBD1, the table's D call, lacks a check against the DNA. TRBV3-2 represents a pseudogene. The CDR3 length is 11 residues. CDR3 bases: TGTGCCAGCAGCCAAGTCAGGGTCCAGTACTTC. It codes for CASSQVRVQYF.

Turning to this clonotype: A much larger clonotype is one base distant, so this may be a read error. The chain links TRBV2 to TRBJ1-3, with no clear D. V lost 11 bases and J 3 bases, leaving 11 bases between the germline ends. The germline CDR1 and CDR2 sequences are SNHLY and FYNNEI. The CDR3 sequence is 12 residues long. CDR3 sequence (DNA): TGTGCCGGCAACCAGGTTGGAAACACCATATATTTT. Protein sequence: CAGNQVGNTIYF.

This sequence joins TRBV20-1 and TRBJ1-1; D might be TRBD1 (5 bases). Trimming left V 6 bases short and J 6 bases short, with 11 bases between. The CDR3 sequence is 11 residues long. Germline CDR1 is DFQATT and CDR2 is SNEGSKA (reference sequence). The CDR3: CSADQGAEAFF. For the CDR3, the DNA is TGCAGTGCCGATCAGGGCGCTGAAGCTTTCTTT.

This clonotype has a count of ten or more. The chain joins TRBV12-3 or TRBV12-4 to TRBJ1-2; D call uncertain. V lost 4 bases to trimming and J lost 4 bases, with 22 bases between them. The length of the CDR3 is 17 residues. The CDR3 here is CASSYRCTAGKTYGYTF. CDR3 nucleotide sequence: TGTGCCAGCAGTTACAGATGCACAGCAGGAAAGACCTATGGCTACACCTTC.

The chain employs TRBV9 and TRBJ2-1; the match to TRBD2 covers 8 bases. The germline V gene encodes CDR1 SGDLS and CDR2 YYNGEE. The CDR3 totals 16 residues. Trimming at V came to 0 bases and at J to 3 bases, leaving 5 bases not matched to a gene. CDR3 nucleotides: TGTGCCAGCAGCGTAGCCCAGCGGGAGTTCTACAATGAGCAGTTCTTC. Its protein is CASSVAQREFYNEQFF.

As regards this clonotype: One end of the junction varies from germline; a read error may be responsible. This chain uses TRBV29-1 with TRBJ1-1, with no clear D. The CDR3 loop spans 13 amino acids. Germline-derived CDR1 and CDR2 are SQVTM and ANQGSEA. The CDR3 DNA is TGCAGCATTGAAGGCGTCGAGAACACTGAAGCTTTCTTT. This encodes CSIEGVENTEAFF. Full variable domain (outside the CDR3, taken from reference TRBV29-1 and TRBJ1-1): SAVISQKPSRDICQRGTSLTIQCQVDSQVTMMFWYRQQPGQSLTLIATANQGSEATYESGFVIDKFPISRPNLTFSTLTVSNMSPEDSSIYLCSIEGVENTEAFFGQGTRLTVV.